The T cell receptor beta chain described here comes from a study of blood T cell repertoires in COVID-19. Across the study: Some COVID-19 samples were acute and others convalescent; all came from the United States, Italy and Spain. T cells, B-cell-depleted T cells, or PBMCs provided the cDNA or gDNA that served as material.

With 4 bases removed from V and 1 base from J, the gap between germline ends came to 11 bases. Germline values: CDR1 SQVTM, CDR2 ANQGSEA. The CDR3 runs to 14 residues. Seattle participants joined during active infection and were tracked over time. Clones were sequenced by immunoSEQ multiplex PCR, and TCRdb holds only the in-frame ones, with some missing. Of over 450,000 clones in the sample, 70% to 90% are singletons; the top ten hold roughly 8%. The rearrangement joins TRBV29-1 to TRBJ1-3; D ambiguous. Sequenced sample: peripheral blood. The receptor was derived from a woman in her forties or fifties with COVID-19, enrolled during active disease. The DNA of the CDR3 is TGCAGCGTTGTTATTCGGTCGTCTGGAAACACCATATATTTT. It codes for CSVVIRSSGNTIYF.